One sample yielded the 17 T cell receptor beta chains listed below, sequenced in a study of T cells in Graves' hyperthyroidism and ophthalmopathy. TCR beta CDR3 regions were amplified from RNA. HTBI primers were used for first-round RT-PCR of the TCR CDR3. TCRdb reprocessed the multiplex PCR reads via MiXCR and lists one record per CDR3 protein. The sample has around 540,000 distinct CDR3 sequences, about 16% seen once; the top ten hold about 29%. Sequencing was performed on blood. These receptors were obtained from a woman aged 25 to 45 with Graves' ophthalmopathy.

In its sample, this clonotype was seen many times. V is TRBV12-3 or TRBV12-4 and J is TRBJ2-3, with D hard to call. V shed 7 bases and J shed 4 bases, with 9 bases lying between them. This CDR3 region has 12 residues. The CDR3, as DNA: TGTGCCAGCAATCTGTTTGCAGATACGCAGTATTTT. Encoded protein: CASNLFADTQYF.

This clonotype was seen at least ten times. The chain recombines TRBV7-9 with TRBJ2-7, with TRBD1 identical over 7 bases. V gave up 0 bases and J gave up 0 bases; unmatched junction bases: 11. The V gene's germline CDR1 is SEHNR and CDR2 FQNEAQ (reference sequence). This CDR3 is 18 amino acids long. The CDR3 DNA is TGTGCCAGCAGCTTAGCTTTTATGAACAGGGGCAGCTCCTACGAGCAGTACTTC. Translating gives CASSLAFMNRGSSYEQYF. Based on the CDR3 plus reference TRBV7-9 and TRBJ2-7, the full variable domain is DTGVSQNPRHKITKRGQNVTFRCDPISEHNRLYWYRQTLGQGPEFLTYFQNEAQLEKSRLLSDRFSAERPKGSFSTLEIQRTEQGDSAMYLCASSLAFMNRGSSYEQYFGPGTRLTVT.

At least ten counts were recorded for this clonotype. The CDR3 is CASSFLERDRDEQFF. In DNA form, the CDR3 reads TGTGCCAGCAGTTTTTTGGAGCGGGATAGGGATGAGCAGTTCTTC. V is TRBV28 and J is TRBJ2-1; TRBD2 matches at 7 bases. V was clipped by 3 bases and J by 8 bases; unmatched bases: 10. The CDR3 is 15 residues long. Germline V CDR1 and CDR2: MDHEN, SYDVKM.

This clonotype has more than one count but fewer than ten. Written as DNA, the CDR3 is TGTGCCAGTAGTATTAGACAGAAACCGAACACTGAAGCTTTCTTT. Translated: CASSIRQKPNTEAFF. The chain joins TRBV19 to TRBJ1-1; maybe TRBD1 (5 bases). Trimming stripped 3 bases from V and 1 base from J, with 12 bases between. The CDR3 contains 15 residues. Germline CDR1 and CDR2: LNHDA and SQIVND (reference sequence).

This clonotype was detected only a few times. The CDR3, as DNA: TGTGCCACCAGCCGCGGACAGCCAAACACCGGGGAGCTGTTTTTT. Translation gives CATSRGQPNTGELFF. The chain joins TRBV15 to TRBJ2-2, with D maybe TRBD1 (6 bases). This CDR3 has 15 residues. Between the trimmed V and J ends, which lost 5 bases and 2 bases, there was a span of 12 bases. Germline V gene data show CDR1 as LNHNV and CDR2 as YYDKDF (reference sequence).

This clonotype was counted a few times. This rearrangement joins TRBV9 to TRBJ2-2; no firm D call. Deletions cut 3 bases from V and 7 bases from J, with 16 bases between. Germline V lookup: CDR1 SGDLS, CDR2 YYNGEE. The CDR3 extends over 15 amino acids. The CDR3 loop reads CASSASSPVGGELFF. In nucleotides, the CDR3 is TGTGCCAGCAGCGCCTCTTCGCCGGTGGGCGGGGAGCTGTTTTTT.

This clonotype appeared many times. CDR3 sequence reads: CAWSVLGGGEQYF. CDR3 bases: TGTGCCTGGAGTGTACTCGGGGGAGGCGAGCAGTACTTC. The chain recombines TRBV30 with TRBJ2-7; D is possibly TRBD2 (6 bases). Trimming removed 0 bases at V and 6 bases at J, with 12 bases between. Per germline, CDR1 GTSNPN and CDR2 SVGIG (reference sequence). This CDR3 is built from 13 residues.

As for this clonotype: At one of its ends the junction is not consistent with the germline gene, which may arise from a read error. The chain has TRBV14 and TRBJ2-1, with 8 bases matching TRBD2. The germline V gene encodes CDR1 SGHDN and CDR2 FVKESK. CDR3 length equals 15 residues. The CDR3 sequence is CASSLLAGPYNGQFF. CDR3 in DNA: TGTGCCAGCAGCCTCCTAGCGGGCCCCTACAATGGGCAGTTCTTC.

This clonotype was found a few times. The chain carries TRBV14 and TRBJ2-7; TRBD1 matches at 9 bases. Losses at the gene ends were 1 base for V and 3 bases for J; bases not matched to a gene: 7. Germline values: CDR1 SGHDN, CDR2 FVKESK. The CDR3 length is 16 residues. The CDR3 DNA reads TGTGCCAGCAGCCAAGCCCTCGGGACAGGGTTCTACGAGCAGTACTTC. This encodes CASSQALGTGFYEQYF.

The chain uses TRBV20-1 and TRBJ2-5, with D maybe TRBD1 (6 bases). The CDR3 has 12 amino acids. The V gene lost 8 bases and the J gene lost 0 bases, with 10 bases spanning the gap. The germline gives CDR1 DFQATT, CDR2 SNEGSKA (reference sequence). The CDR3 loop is CSPGAYQETQYF. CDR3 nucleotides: TGCAGTCCAGGGGCGTACCAAGAGACCCAGTACTTC.

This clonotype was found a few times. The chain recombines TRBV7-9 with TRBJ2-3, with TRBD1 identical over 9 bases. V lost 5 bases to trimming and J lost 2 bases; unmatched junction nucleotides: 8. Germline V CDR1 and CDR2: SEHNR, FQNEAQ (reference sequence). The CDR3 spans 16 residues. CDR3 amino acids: CASSPQQGAFTDTQYF. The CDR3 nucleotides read TGTGCCAGCAGCCCTCAACAGGGGGCTTTCACAGATACGCAGTATTTT.

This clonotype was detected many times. The CDR3 loop reads CASSLIGRNTEAFF. In DNA, the CDR3 is TGTGCCAGCAGCTTAATTGGCAGGAACACTGAAGCTTTCTTT. V and J are TRBV11-3 and TRBJ1-1; D uncertain. Germline V gene sequence: CDR1 SGHNT, CDR2 YENEEA. This CDR3 is 14 amino acids long. Deletions cut 2 bases from V and 1 base from J, with 8 bases between.

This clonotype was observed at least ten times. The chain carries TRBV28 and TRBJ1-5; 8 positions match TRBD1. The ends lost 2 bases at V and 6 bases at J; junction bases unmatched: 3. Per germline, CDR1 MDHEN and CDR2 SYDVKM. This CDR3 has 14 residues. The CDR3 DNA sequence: TGTGCCAGCAGTTTAGGGGGGACAGGTCAGCCCCAGCATTTT. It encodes CASSLGGTGQPQHF.

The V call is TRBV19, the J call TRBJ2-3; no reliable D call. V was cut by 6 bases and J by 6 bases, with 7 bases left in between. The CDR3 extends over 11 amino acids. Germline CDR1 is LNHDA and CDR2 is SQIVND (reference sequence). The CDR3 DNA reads TGTGCCAGTAGGTTGGGGGATACGCAGTATTTT. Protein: CASRLGDTQYF.

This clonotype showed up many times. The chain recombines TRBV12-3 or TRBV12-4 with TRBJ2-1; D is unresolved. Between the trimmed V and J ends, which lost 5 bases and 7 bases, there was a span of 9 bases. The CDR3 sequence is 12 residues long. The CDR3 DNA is TGTGCCAGCAGTCCCCTTGGGAATGAGCAGTTCTTC. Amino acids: CASSPLGNEQFF.

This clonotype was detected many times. The CDR3: CASSLIISRPWTQYF. CDR3 DNA: TGTGCCAGCAGTTTAATTATATCAAGGCCATGGACCCAGTACTTC. V and J are TRBV28 and TRBJ2-5; unclear D gene. Trimming left V 2 bases short and J 7 bases short, with 17 bases between. This CDR3 spans 15 amino acids. The germline CDR1 and CDR2 sequences are MDHEN and SYDVKM.

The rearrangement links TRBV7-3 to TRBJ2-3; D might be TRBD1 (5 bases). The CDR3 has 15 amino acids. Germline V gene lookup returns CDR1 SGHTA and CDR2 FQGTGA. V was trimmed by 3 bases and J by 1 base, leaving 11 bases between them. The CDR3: CASSFGRVGTDTQYF. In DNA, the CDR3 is TGTGCCAGCAGCTTCGGCAGGGTAGGCACAGATACGCAGTATTTT.